The rows below give T cell receptor beta chains drawn from one sample of a study of cytomegalovirus exposure and HLA in healthy donors. The assay was immunoSEQ multiplex PCR, and TCRdb's table has in-frame clones only and misses some. The sample comprises over 120,000 clones, 87% of which are singletons, and less than 5.5% rests with the top ten. Sequencing used PBMCs. All receptors derive from a man aged 18 to 29 in good health and CMV-seropositive. The conserved cysteine and the conserved F or W are not part of the CDR3 here. Part of the rows lack a size; the others show once, few, many or a class for expanded clones.

>TRBV5-6|TRBJ1-2|NA|11
ASSLVEGEGYT
>TRBV28|TRBJ2-7|NA|12
ASSLAGGLDEQY
>TRBV19|TRBJ1-2|NA|13
ASSHPGTGLGGYT
>TRBV14|TRBJ2-7|once|14
ASSLAAGTGSVEQY
>TRBV11-3|TRBJ2-1|once|13
ASSLGTSGSNEQF
>TRBV6-1|TRBJ1-2|NA|10
ASTGQGEGYT
>TRBV19|TRBJ2-1|NA|15
ASSIMTAGLSYNEQF
>TRBV7-2|TRBJ2-7|NA|12
ASSPGQSSYEQY
>TRBV18|TRBJ1-2|NA|12
ASSGQTTVGGYT
>TRBV4-2|TRBJ2-1|NA|11
ASSPPGEVEQF
>TRBV9|TRBJ2-3|NA|13
ASSPRVSPSDTQY
>TRBV11-3|TRBJ2-7|NA|12
ASSFGTSGSEQY
>TRBV9|TRBJ2-3|NA|10
ASSPRTDTQY
>TRBV9|TRBJ2-3|NA|11
ASRGLNTDTQY
>TRBV7-9|TRBJ1-1|NA|15
ASSLPRIRAENTEAF
>TRBV28|TRBJ1-1|NA|14
ASSPRTGIALTEAF
>TRBV23-1|TRBJ2-7|NA|12
ASRPGTGVSEQY
>TRBV27|TRBJ1-4|NA|12
ASSNRGYGEKLF
>TRBV7-2|TRBJ1-5|NA|12
ASSLGRGNQPQH
>TRBV6-1|TRBJ1-1|NA|11
ASSEIRGTEAF
>TRBV19|TRBJ2-6|NA|13
ASTLGQSGANVLT
>TRBV9|TRBJ1-1|NA|14
ASSAAQSAGNTEAF
>TRBV20-1|TRBJ2-5|NA|9
SALIAETQY
>TRBV13|TRBJ2-1|NA|10
ASSPWGGEQF
>TRBV19|TRBJ2-3|NA|11
ASSIRPPGAQY
>TRBV11-2|TRBJ2-1|NA|13
ASSHGPGAVNEQF
>TRBV25-1|TRBJ1-6|few|12
ASSDPGQFSPLH
>TRBV13|TRBJ2-5|NA|12
ASSTFGLGETQY
>TRBV30|TRBJ2-7|NA|11
AWSPHGVYEQY
>TRBV20-1|TRBJ2-1|NA|9
SASLGQEQF
>TRBV19|TRBJ1-2|NA|13
ASSTQDRESYGYT
>TRBV7-9|TRBJ1-5|NA|12
ASSSQGNNQPQH
>TRBV9|TRBJ2-7|NA|10
ASSGETYEQY
>TRBV6-5|TRBJ1-2|NA|11
ASSYVPGRGYT
>TRBV9|TRBJ2-3|NA|14
ASSVASGGGTDTQY
>TRBV5-4|TRBJ1-2|NA|11
ASTVGGKYGYT
>TRBV27|TRBJ1-2|NA|12
ASSIKGQDYGYT
>TRBV7-9|TRBJ2-3|NA|16
ASSFRAGATSRADTQY
>TRBV6-1|TRBJ2-2|NA|11
ASSHKTSGELF
>TRBV5-1|TRBJ2-4|NA|15
ASSLTLTSGGVRIQY
>TRBV6-1|TRBJ2-5|NA|9
ASSYGETQY
>TRBV5-1|TRBJ2-5|NA|12
ASSNGGARETQY
>TRBV5-1|TRBJ1-6|once|13
ASSLGTGEPSPLH
>TRBV30|TRBJ1-2|NA|9
AWEVGGGYT
>TRBV10-2|TRBJ1-5|NA|10
ASSEGGQPQH
>TRBV28|TRBJ1-4|NA|13
ASSLAGVLNEKLF
>TRBV19|TRBJ1-3|few|18
ASRSPLTGTGRQRANTIY
>TRBV4-1|TRBJ2-3|NA|13
ASSHYGTRTDTQY
>TRBV19|TRBJ2-7|NA|15
ASSPTGGLLRTYEQY
>TRBV11-2|TRBJ1-6|NA|12
ASSLPEGNSPLH
>TRBV7-2|TRBJ2-1|NA|16
ASSLKGLAGFSYNEQF
>TRBV30|TRBJ2-3|NA|18
AWRGFVGKAGGPGGDTQY
>TRBV14|TRBJ2-7|NA|13
ASSHHRTGWHEQY